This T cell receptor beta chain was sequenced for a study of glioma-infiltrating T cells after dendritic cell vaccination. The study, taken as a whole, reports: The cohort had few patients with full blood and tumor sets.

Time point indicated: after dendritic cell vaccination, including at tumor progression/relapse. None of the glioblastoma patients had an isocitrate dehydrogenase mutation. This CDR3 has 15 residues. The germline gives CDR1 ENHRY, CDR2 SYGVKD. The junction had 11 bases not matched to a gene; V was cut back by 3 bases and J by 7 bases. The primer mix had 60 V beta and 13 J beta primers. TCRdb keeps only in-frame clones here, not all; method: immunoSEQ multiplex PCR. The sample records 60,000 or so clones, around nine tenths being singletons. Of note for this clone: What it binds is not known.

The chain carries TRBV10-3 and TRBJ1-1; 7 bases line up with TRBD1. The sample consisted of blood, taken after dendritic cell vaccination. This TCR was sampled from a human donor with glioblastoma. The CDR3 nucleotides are TGTGCCATCAGTGAAAATGATCGGGACAGCTATGAAGCTTTCTTT. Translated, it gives CAISENDRDSYEAFF.